Each of the 29 T cell receptor beta chains below was sequenced from the same sample in a study of cytomegalovirus exposure and HLA in healthy donors. Generated by immunoSEQ multiplex PCR, the TCRdb table keeps only in-frame clones and is missing some. Of 71,000 or so clones listed, 94% are singletons. Material: PBMCs. These receptors all come from a woman between 18 and 30 years old in good health and CMV-seronegative.

This chain connects TRBV11-3 to TRBJ2-7, with 8 bases identical to TRBD2. The CDR3 has 15 amino acids. After removal of 5 bases from V and 1 base from J, the junction contained 7 bases not matched to a gene. In germline, CDR1 is SGHNT, CDR2 YENEEA. CDR3: CASSNDGRVSYEQYF. The CDR3 DNA is TGTGCCAGCAGCAACGACGGGAGGGTATCCTACGAGCAGTACTTC.

The chain joins TRBV18 to TRBJ2-7; D perhaps matches TRBD1 (6 bases). The CDR3 runs to 16 residues. Trimming took off 6 bases at V and 2 bases at J, with 20 bases between the two ends. The germline V gene encodes CDR1 KGHSH and CDR2 LQKENI. CDR3 coding DNA: TGTGCCAGCTCTACCCAGGGGAGTCAAGGGACCTACGAGCAGTACTTC. Its protein is CASSTQGSQGTYEQYF.

This rearrangement joins TRBV4-3 to TRBJ1-3; D remains unclear. Trimming took 0 bases from V and 0 from J, leaving 6 bases between them. The CDR3 consists of 15 residues. Germline V gene data show CDR1 as LGHNA and CDR2 as YSLEER. The CDR3 region has the DNA TGCGCCAGCAGCCAAGATATATCCTCTGGAAACACCATATATTTT. Its protein product is CASSQDISSGNTIYF.

The gene calls are TRBV2 and TRBJ2-7, with TRBD1 matching 9 bases. CDR3 length equals 15 residues. CDR1 is SNHLY and CDR2 is FYNNEI in the germline V gene. With V trimmed by 3 bases and J by 5 bases, 8 bases remained unmatched. The CDR3 loop is CASSDPGQGSHEQYF. For the CDR3, the DNA is TGTGCCAGCAGTGATCCGGGACAGGGCAGCCACGAGCAGTACTTC.

This clone occurred once. The chain employs TRBV7-2 and TRBJ2-7; 8 positions agree with TRBD2. Germline CDR1 reads SGHTA; CDR2 reads FQGNSA. The CDR3 consists of 15 residues. Trimming took 5 bases from V and 5 from J; bases not matched to a gene: 11. CDR3 region: CASSPLSGGFHEQYF. CDR3 DNA sequence: TGTGCCAGCAGCCCCCTCAGCGGGGGCTTCCACGAGCAGTACTTC.

The chain joins TRBV4-3 to TRBJ1-4; 7 positions agree with TRBD1. V was pared by 2 bases and J by 5 bases, with 2 bases of the junction left unmatched. This CDR3 spans 14 amino acids. Per the germline V gene, CDR1 is LGHNA and CDR2 is YSLEER. CDR3 DNA sequence: TGCGCCAGCAGCCAAAAGGACAGGAATGAAAAACTGTTTTTT. It yields the protein CASSQKDRNEKLFF.

This clone was picked up one time. The chain is built from TRBV7-9 and TRBJ2-7; D unclear. Germline CDR1 and CDR2: SEHNR and FQNEAQ (reference sequence). The V and J ends lost 5 bases and 6 bases respectively, with 8 bases between them. The CDR3 has 11 residues. The CDR3 region has the DNA TGTGCCAGCAGCGAGGAAATCGAGCAGTACTTC. Translating it yields CASSEEIEQYF.

The chain is built from TRBV9 and TRBJ2-3; 8 bases fit TRBD1. The germline gives CDR1 SGDLS, CDR2 YYNGEE. Trimming removed 3 bases from V and 6 bases from J; junction bases left unmatched: 6. This CDR3 is 14 amino acids long. The CDR3 here is CASSGRQGPDTQYF. The CDR3 region has the DNA TGTGCCAGCAGCGGAAGACAGGGGCCGGATACGCAGTATTTT.

The J gene is TRBJ2-3, the V gene TRBV6-5; 9 nucleotides agree with TRBD1. The trim removed 8 bases at V and 4 bases at J, leaving 4 bases unmatched. The CDR3 runs to 13 residues. Germline CDR1 MNHEY, CDR2 SVGAGI. CDR3 sequence reads: CASRDRVPDTQYF. CDR3 in DNA: TGTGCCAGCCGGGACAGGGTTCCAGATACGCAGTATTTT.

The rearrangement joins TRBV5-1 to TRBJ2-5; D is ambiguous. This CDR3 has 13 amino acids. Germline V gives CDR1 SGHRS, CDR2 YFSETQ. Trimming pared 0 bases from V and 5 bases from J, leaving 8 bases between. The CDR3 loop is CASSLAGYETQYF. The CDR3, as DNA: TGCGCCAGCAGCTTGGCAGGATATGAGACCCAGTACTTC.

The DNA of the CDR3 is TGTGCCAGCAGCTTGCCAACAGGGAGCACCGGGGAGCTGTTTTTT. This encodes CASSLPTGSTGELFF. This rearrangement joins TRBV5-4 to TRBJ2-2; D may be TRBD1 (6 bases). V shed 1 base and J shed 4 bases, with 11 bases lying between them. CDR1 and CDR2 (germline): SGHNT, YYREEE (reference sequence). The CDR3 is made up of 15 amino acids.

CDR3 sequence (DNA): TGTGCCAGCAGTTTCCGGTTTACCGGGGAGCTGTTTTTT. Translating gives CASSFRFTGELFF. The chain has TRBV28 and TRBJ2-2; the D is unclear. The V end lost 3 bases, the J end lost 5 bases, and 7 bases lay between the germline ends. Germline CDR1 and CDR2: MDHEN and SYDVKM. The CDR3 has 13 residues.

The genes are TRBV9 and TRBJ1-3, with TRBD1 matching over 9 bases. The CDR3 loop spans 18 amino acids. Trimming cost V 0 bases and J 0 bases; bases outside gene matches: 7. CDR1 is SGDLS, CDR2 YYNGEE, per germline. DNA of the CDR3: TGTGCCAGCAGCGTAGCTTCGGGACAGGGAGGCTCTGGAAACACCATATATTTT. It encodes CASSVASGQGGSGNTIYF.

The chain joins TRBV5-1 to TRBJ2-3; no reliable D call. Germline-derived CDR1 and CDR2 are SGHRS and YFSETQ. The V end lost 0 bases, the J end lost 4 bases, and 9 bases lay between the germline ends. CDR3 size: 14 residues. The chain's CDR3 is CASSLESVADTQYF. In DNA, the CDR3 is TGCGCCAGCAGCTTGGAGAGCGTTGCAGATACGCAGTATTTT.

The chain recombines TRBV19 with TRBJ2-7; D is undetermined. The length of the CDR3 is 15 residues. Between the trimmed V and J ends, which lost 0 bases and 2 bases, there was a span of 11 bases. CDR1 is LNHDA and CDR2 is SQIVND in the germline V gene (reference sequence). The CDR3 DNA is TGTGCCAGTAGTATAGACCCGACACAGACCTACGAGCAGTACTTC. This sequence encodes CASSIDPTQTYEQYF.

The V and J genes are TRBV30 and TRBJ2-3, with 9 bases lining up with TRBD1. V gave up 3 bases and J gave up 5 bases; unmatched junction bases: 9. This CDR3 contains 15 residues. The germline CDR1 and CDR2 sequences are GTSNPN and SVGIG (reference sequence). The chain's CDR3 is CAWSLGQGILDTQYF. CDR3 DNA sequence: TGTGCCTGGAGCCTGGGACAGGGCATTCTAGATACGCAGTATTTT.

This chain joins TRBV11-3 and TRBJ2-3; 11 nucleotides line up with TRBD2. Germline CDR1 SGHNT, CDR2 YENEEA. V shed 5 bases and J 6 bases; nucleotides not matched to a gene: 10. CDR3 length: 16 amino acids. The chain's CDR3 is CASSPHLAGGPDTQYF. The CDR3, as DNA: TGTGCCAGCAGCCCCCATTTAGCGGGAGGGCCGGATACGCAGTATTTT.

The chain couples TRBV5-6 to TRBJ1-4; no reliable D call. Germline V CDR1 and CDR2: SGHDT, YYEEEE. Trimming took off 2 bases at V and 0 bases at J, with 5 bases between the two ends. This CDR3 spans 14 amino acids. CDR3 nucleotide sequence: TGTGCCAGCAGCTTTGGAGCAACTAATGAAAAACTGTTTTTT. This translates into CASSFGATNEKLFF.

The chain combines TRBV5-1 with TRBJ2-1; D not certain. CDR1 and CDR2 (germline): SGHRS, YFSETQ. This CDR3 has 13 residues. V lost 0 bases and J 4 bases, leaving 5 bases between the germline ends. CDR3 sequence (DNA): TGCGCCAGCAGCTTGGACAGATACAATGAGCAGTTCTTC. Its translation is CASSLDRYNEQFF. Complete variable domain (other parts from reference TRBV5-1 and TRBJ2-1): KAGVTQTPRYLIKTRGQQVTLSCSPISGHRSVSWYQQTPGQGLQFLFEYFSETQRNKGNFPGRFSGRQFSNSRSEMNVSTLELGDSALYLCASSLDRYNEQFFGPGTRLTVL.

The rearrangement joins TRBV30 to TRBJ1-6, with 9 bases fitting TRBD1. Trimming at V came to 0 bases and at J to 9 bases, leaving 6 bases not matched to a gene. The germline CDR1 and CDR2 sequences are GTSNPN and SVGIG (reference sequence). There are 15 residues in the CDR3. CDR3 coding DNA: TGTGCCTGGAGTGTAGACAGGGGGGCAGGTTCACCCCTCCACTTT. Amino acid sequence: CAWSVDRGAGSPLHF.

The genes are TRBV12-2 and TRBJ1-1; TRBD1 is the table's D call and was not checked against the DNA. TRBV12-2 is tagged as a pseudogene. The CDR3 totals 17 residues. CDR3 DNA: TGTGCAAGTCGCCCGGACAGGGGTGAGAACTGGGCCACTGAAGCTTTCTTT. It yields the protein CASRPDRGENWATEAFF.

The chain joins TRBV18 to TRBJ1-3; no clear D gene. The V gene's germline CDR1 is KGHSH and CDR2 LQKENI. Trimming removed 1 base from V and 8 bases from J, with 18 bases in between. CDR3 length equals 16 residues. The CDR3 spells CASSPRQMTPGDTIYF. The CDR3 coding sequence is TGTGCCAGCTCACCACGCCAAATGACCCCCGGGGACACCATATATTTT.

The J gene is TRBJ1-3, the V gene TRBV19; D remains unclear. The germline V gene has CDR1 LNHDA and CDR2 SQIVND (reference sequence). CDR3 length: 17 amino acids. V was cut by 0 bases and J by 3 bases, with 15 bases left in between. This CDR3 reads CASSIDLLGFVGNTIYF. The CDR3 bases are TGTGCCAGTAGTATAGATCTATTGGGCTTCGTTGGAAACACCATATATTTT.

The CDR3 region has the DNA TGTGCCAGCAGCTTTGGACTCTCCTACGAGCAGTACTTC. Translated, it gives CASSFGLSYEQYF. The chain has TRBV11-2 and TRBJ2-7; weak D call: TRBD2 (5 bases). This CDR3 contains 13 residues. V was trimmed by 3 bases and J by 0 bases, leaving 6 bases between them. CDR1 is SGHAT, CDR2 FQNNGV, per germline.

The CDR3 here is CASSALTGGGSGANVLTF. CDR3 nucleotides: TGTGCCAGCAGTGCTTTGACAGGGGGCGGGTCTGGGGCCAACGTCCTGACTTTC. The gene calls are TRBV6-1 and TRBJ2-6; TRBD1 matches at 10 bases. The CDR3 totals 18 residues. CDR1 is MNHNS, CDR2 SASEGT, per germline. Trimming took 4 bases from V and 1 from J; bases not matched to a gene: 7.

The chain employs TRBV5-1 and TRBJ2-1; tentative D call: TRBD2 (6 bases). The CDR3 has 15 amino acids. Germline CDR1 reads SGHRS; CDR2 reads YFSETQ. Trimming left V 0 bases short and J 7 bases short, with 14 bases between. For the CDR3, the DNA is TGCGCCAGCAGCTTGGCGTCGGGAGTTATAAATGAGCAGTTCTTC. Translated, it gives CASSLASGVINEQFF.

The table lists this clone with a count of one. The rearrangement links TRBV4-1 to TRBJ1-5; 8 positions agree with TRBD1. CDR3 length: 15 amino acids. V shed 2 bases and J 4 bases; nucleotides not matched to a gene: 4. The germline gives CDR1 MGHRA, CDR2 YSYEKL. The CDR3 here is CASSQPQGDNQPQHF. The CDR3 DNA reads TGCGCCAGCAGCCAACCACAGGGGGATAATCAGCCCCAGCATTTT.

This clone has a handful of counts. The chain uses TRBV11-2 and TRBJ2-3; D call uncertain. The CDR3 spans 15 residues. V gave up 3 bases and J gave up 0 bases, with 10 bases separating them. In germline, CDR1 is SGHAT, CDR2 FQNNGV. The DNA for the CDR3 is TGTGCCAGCAGCTTGCGGATTGTAAGCACAGATACGCAGTATTTT. It is translated as CASSLRIVSTDTQYF.

In its sample, this clone was seen once. V gene TRBV18 combines with J gene TRBJ1-4; 9 bases map to TRBD1. The germline gives CDR1 KGHSH, CDR2 LQKENI. J was trimmed by 6 bases and V by 4 bases; bases with no gene match: 6. The CDR3 sequence is 15 residues long. Written as DNA, the CDR3 is TGTGCCAGCTCACGGACCGGGACAGGGTATGAAAAACTGTTTTTT. Translating gives CASSRTGTGYEKLFF.